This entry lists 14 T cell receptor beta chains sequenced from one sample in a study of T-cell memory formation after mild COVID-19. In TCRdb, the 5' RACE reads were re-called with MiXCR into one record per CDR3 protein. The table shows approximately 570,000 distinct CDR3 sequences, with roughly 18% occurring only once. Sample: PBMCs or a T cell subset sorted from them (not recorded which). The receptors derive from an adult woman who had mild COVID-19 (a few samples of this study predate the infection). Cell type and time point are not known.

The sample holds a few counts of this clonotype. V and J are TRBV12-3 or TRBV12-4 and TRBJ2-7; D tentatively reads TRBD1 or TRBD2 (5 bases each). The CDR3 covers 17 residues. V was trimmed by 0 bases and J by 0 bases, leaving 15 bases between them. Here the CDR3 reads CASSLAFKGPFSYEQYF. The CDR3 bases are TGTGCCAGCAGTTTAGCGTTTAAGGGACCCTTCTCCTACGAGCAGTACTTC.

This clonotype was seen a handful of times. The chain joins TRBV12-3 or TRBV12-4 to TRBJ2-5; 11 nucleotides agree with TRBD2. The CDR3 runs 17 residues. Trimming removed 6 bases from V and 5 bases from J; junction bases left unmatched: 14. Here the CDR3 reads CASSNVVAGGPWETQYF. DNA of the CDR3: TGTGCCAGCAGCAATGTGGTAGCGGGGGGGCCGTGGGAGACCCAGTACTTC.

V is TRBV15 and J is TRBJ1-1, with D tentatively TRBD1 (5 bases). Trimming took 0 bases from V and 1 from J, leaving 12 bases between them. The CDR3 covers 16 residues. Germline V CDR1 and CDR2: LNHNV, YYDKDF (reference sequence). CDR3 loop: CATSRDQARANTEAFF. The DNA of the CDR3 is TGTGCCACCAGCAGAGATCAGGCCAGGGCGAACACTGAAGCTTTCTTT.

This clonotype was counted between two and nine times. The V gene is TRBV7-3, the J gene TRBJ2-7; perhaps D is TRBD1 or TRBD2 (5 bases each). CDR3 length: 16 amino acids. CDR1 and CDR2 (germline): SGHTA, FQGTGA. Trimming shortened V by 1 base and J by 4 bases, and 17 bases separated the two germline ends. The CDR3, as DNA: TGTGCCAGCAGCTTAAGCTCGGCTGGTGGGGGATACGAGCAGTACTTC. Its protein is CASSLSSAGGGYEQYF.

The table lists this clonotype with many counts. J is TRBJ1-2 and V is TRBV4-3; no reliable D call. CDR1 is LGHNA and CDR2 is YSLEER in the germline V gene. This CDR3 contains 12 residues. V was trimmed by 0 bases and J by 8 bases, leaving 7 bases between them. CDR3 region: CASSQDRRGYTF. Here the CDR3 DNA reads TGCGCCAGCAGCCAAGATCGGCGGGGCTACACCTTC.

The CDR3 reads CAWSATGASPLHF. CDR3 DNA sequence: TGTGCCTGGAGTGCCACAGGGGCCTCACCCCTCCACTTT. V gene TRBV30 combines with J gene TRBJ1-6; 7 bases agree with TRBD1. J was trimmed by 10 bases and V by 1 base; bases with no gene match: 4. The length of the CDR3 is 13 residues. The germline CDR1 and CDR2 sequences are GTSNPN and SVGIG (reference sequence).

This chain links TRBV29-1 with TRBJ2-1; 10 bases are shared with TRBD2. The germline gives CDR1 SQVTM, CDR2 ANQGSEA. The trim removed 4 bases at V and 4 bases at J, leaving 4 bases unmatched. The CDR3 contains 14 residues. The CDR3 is CSVATSGTYNEQFF. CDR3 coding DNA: TGCAGCGTTGCAACTAGCGGGACGTACAATGAGCAGTTCTTC.

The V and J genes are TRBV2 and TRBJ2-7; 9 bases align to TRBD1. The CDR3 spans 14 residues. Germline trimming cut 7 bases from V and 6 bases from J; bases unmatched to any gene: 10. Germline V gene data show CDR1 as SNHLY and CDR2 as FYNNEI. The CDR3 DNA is TGTGCCAGCACCCGGACAGGGGCCGCAGGCGAGCAGTACTTC. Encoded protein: CASTRTGAAGEQYF.

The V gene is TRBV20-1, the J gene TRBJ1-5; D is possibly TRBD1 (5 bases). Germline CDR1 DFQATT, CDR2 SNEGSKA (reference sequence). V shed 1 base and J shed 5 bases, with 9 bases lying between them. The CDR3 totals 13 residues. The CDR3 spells CSARVAGHQPQHF. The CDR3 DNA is TGCAGTGCTAGAGTGGCAGGGCATCAGCCCCAGCATTTT.

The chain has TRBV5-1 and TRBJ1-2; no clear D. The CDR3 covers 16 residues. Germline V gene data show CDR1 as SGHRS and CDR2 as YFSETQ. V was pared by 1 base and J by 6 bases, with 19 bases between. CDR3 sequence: CASSLFYSGGVDGYTF. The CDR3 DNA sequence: TGCGCCAGCAGCTTGTTTTATTCGGGCGGGGTGGATGGCTACACCTTC.

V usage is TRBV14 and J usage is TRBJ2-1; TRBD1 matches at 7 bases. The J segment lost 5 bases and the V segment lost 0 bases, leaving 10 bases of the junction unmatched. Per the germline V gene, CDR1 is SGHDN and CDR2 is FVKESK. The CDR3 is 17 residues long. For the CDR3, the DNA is TGTGCCAGCAGCCAAGATTTTGAGACAGGGATAAACAATGAGCAGTTCTTC. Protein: CASSQDFETGINNEQFF.

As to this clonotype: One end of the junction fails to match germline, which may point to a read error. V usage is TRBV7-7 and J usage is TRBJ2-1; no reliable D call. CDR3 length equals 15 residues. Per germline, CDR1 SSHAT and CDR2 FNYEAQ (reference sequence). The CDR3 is CASSFNPVLYNEQFF. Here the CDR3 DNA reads TGTGCTAGCAGCTTCAACCCTGTACTCTACAATGAGCAGTTCTTC.

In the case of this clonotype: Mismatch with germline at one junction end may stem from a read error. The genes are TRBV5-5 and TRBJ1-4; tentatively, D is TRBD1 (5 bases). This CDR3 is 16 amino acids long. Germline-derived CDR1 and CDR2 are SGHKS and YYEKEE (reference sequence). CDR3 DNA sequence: TGTGCCAGCACCTTGGGGCAGATTCTTGGGGATGAAAAACTGTTTTTT. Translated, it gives CASTLGQILGDEKLFF.

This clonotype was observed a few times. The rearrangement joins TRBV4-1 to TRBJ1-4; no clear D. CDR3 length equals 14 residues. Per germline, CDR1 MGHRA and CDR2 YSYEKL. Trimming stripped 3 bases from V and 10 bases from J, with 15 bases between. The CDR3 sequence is CASSHLPHLGKLFF. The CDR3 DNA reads TGCGCCAGCAGCCATTTGCCACATCTTGGAAAACTGTTTTTT.